This T cell receptor (beta chain) was captured by sequencing in a study of blood T cell repertoires in COVID-19. Using immunoSEQ multiplex PCR, the repertoire was profiled, and TCRdb retains in-frame clones only, with some absent. This table has about 200,000 clones, approximately 84% appearing once. This CDR3 region has 14 residues. Trimming shortened V by 0 bases and J by 5 bases, and 10 bases separated the two germline ends. In germline, CDR1 is MNHEY, CDR2 SVGAGI. This chain uses TRBV6-5 with TRBJ1-1; tentatively, D is TRBD1 (5 bases). Sequencing was carried out using peripheral blood. This receptor was identified in a woman of 80 years or more with acute or convalescent COVID-19. The CDR3 DNA sequence: TGTGCCAGCAGTTACTCGATGACAGTTACTGAAGCTTTCTTT. It translates to CASSYSMTVTEAFF.